The 3 T cell receptor beta chains below were found in one sample sequenced in a study of blood T cells in healthy people across ages. A second about 7 to 11 cycle PCR used barcoded and J-beta primers. One entry per CDR3 protein results from TCRdb running MiXCR on the 5' RACE reads. In the table there are around 1.5 million distinct CDR3 sequences, 35% to 45% of which are singletons. Sequenced: blood. The receptors derive from a woman between 18 and 30 years old in good health.

The chain links TRBV25-1 to TRBJ2-5; 7 bases are a match to TRBD1. The J call may be in error: the DNA end matches TRBJ2-4 better. The CDR3 runs 14 residues. Per germline, CDR1 MGHDK and CDR2 SYGVNS. Here the CDR3 DNA reads TGTGCCAGCAGAGAACAGGGGTCTGGGAACATTCAGTACTTC. This encodes CASREQGSGNIQYF.

The chain uses TRBV5-1 and TRBJ2-1; weak D call: TRBD2 (5 bases). Germline CDR1 reads SGHRS; CDR2 reads YFSETQ. The V gene lost 5 bases and the J gene lost 2 bases, with 14 bases spanning the gap. The CDR3 loop spans 15 amino acids. The CDR3 DNA sequence: TGCGCCAGCAGGACAACGGGAAACACCTACAATGAGCAGTTCTTC. Translating it yields CASRTTGNTYNEQFF.

V is TRBV6-1 and J is TRBJ2-5, with a weak D call TRBD2 (5 bases). V lost 11 bases and J 12 bases, leaving 25 bases between the germline ends. CDR3 size: 13 residues. Per the germline V gene, CDR1 is MNHNS and CDR2 is SASEGT. The CDR3 here is CALGVLVPSDEYF. The CDR3 coding sequence is TGTGCCCTCGGGGTTCTCGTCCCCTCTGACGAGTACTTC.